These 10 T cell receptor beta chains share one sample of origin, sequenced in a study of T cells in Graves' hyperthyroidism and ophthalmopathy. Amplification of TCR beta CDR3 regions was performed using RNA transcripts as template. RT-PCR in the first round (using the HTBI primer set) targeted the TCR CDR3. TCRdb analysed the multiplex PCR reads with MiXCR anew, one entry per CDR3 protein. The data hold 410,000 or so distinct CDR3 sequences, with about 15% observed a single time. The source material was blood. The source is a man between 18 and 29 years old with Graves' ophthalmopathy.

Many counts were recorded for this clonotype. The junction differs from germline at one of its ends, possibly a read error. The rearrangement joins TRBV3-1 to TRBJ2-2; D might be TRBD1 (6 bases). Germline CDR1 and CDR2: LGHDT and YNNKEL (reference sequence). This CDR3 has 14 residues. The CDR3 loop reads CASSQEVSRGGLFF. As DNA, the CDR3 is TGTGCCAGCAGCCAAGAAGTCAGCCGAGGGGGGCTGTTTTTT.

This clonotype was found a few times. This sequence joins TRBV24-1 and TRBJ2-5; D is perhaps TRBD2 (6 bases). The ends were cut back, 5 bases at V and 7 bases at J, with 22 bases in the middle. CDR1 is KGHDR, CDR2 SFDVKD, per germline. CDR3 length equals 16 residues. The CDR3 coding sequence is TGTGCCACCAGTGGGTTTGGTCGGGAGAGTCAGGTGACCCAGTACTTC. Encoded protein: CATSGFGRESQVTQYF.

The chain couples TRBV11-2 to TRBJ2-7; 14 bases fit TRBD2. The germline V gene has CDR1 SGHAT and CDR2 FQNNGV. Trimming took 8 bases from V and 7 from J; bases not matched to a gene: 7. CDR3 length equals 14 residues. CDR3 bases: TGTGCCAGCCGAAGACTAGCGGGGGGGGGGGAGCAGTACTTC. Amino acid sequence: CASRRLAGGGEQYF.

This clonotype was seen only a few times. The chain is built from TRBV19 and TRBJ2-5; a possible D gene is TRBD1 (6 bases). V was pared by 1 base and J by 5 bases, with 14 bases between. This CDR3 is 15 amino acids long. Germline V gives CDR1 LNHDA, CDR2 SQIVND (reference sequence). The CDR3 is CASSIGQGWRETQYF. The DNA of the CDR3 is TGTGCCAGTAGTATAGGTCAGGGGTGGAGGGAGACCCAGTACTTC.

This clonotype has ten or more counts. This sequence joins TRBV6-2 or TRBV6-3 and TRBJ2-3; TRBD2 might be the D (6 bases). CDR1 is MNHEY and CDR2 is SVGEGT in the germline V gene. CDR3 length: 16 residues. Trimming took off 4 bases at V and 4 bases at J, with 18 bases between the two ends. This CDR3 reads CASSLSRDGGADTQYF. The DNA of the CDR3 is TGTGCCAGCAGTTTAAGCCGGGACGGGGGTGCAGATACGCAGTATTTT.

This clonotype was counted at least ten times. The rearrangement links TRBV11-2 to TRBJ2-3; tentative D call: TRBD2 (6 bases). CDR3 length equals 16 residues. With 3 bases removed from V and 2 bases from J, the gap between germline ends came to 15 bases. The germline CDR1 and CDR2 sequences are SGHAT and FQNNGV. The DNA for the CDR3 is TGTGCCAGCAGCTTCAGAGGGCGGGAAGACACAGATACGCAGTATTTT. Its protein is CASSFRGREDTDTQYF.

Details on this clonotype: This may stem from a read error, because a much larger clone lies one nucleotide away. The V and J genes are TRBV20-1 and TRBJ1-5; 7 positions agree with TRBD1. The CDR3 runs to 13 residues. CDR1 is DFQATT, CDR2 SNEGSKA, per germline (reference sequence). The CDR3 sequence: CSAGDSSNQPRHF. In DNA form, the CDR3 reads TGCAGTGCGGGGGACAGTAGCAATCAGCCCCGGCATTTT.

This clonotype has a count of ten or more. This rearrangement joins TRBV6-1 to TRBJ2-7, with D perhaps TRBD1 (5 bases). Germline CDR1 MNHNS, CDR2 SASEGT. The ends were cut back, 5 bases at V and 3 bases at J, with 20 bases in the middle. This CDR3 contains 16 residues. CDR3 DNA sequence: TGTGCCAGCAGTAGGGGTAGCTCACCACCCCTCTACGAGCAGTACTTC. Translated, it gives CASSRGSSPPLYEQYF.

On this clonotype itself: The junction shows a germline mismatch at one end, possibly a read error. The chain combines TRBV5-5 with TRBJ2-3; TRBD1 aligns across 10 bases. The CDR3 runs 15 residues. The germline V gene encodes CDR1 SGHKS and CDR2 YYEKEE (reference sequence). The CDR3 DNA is TGTGCCAGCAGGTTGGGGACAGGGGGCACAGATACGCAGTATTTT. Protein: CASRLGTGGTDTQYF.

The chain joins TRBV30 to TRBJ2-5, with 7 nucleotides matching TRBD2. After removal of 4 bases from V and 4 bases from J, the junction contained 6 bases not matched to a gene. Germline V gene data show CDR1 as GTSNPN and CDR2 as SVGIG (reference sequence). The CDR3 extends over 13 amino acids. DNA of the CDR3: TGTGCCTGGACTTGGGGGGGTGGAGAGACCCAGTACTTC. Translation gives CAWTWGGGETQYF.